This T cell receptor (beta chain) was recorded in a study of HIV-infected children after antiretroviral therapy interruption. Overall study findings and caveats: Some non-naive CD45RA+ T cells might be present among sorted naive cells. Naive CD4+ Gini coefficient rose by interruption end, suggesting clonal expansion.

Unique molecular identifiers were included in an RNA-based 3' RACE TCR library. TCRdb called the 3' RACE reads again in MiXCR, with one record for every CDR3 protein. The sample records about 89,000 distinct CDR3 sequences, 6.9% being singletons. Of note for this clonotype: Its matching antigen is unknown.

The treatment was: PENTA 11 planned treatment interruption arm or continuous ART arm. Trimming removed 4 bases from V and 2 bases from J, with 16 bases in between. Per the germline V gene, CDR1 is SGHTA and CDR2 is FQGNSA. CDR3 length: 16 residues. The chain has TRBV7-2 and TRBJ2-3; D is uncertain. The sequence derives from a pool of human donors with HIV. This specimen was CD45RA+ CD4+ T cells from PBMCs, pooled from several time points, taken from a donor given antiretroviral therapy, either interrupted or continuous. Regarding subset: naive CD4+ CD45RA+ CD45RO- T cells. CDR3 bases: TGTGCCAGCAGCTCCCCCCCCCTGCTCGACACAGATACGCAGTATTTT. Protein sequence: CASSSPPLLDTDTQYF. Complete variable domain (other parts from reference TRBV7-2 and TRBJ2-3): GAGVSQSPSNKVTEKGKDVELRCDPISGHTALYWYRQSLGQGLEFLIYFQGNSAPDKSGLPSDRFSAERTGGSVSTLTIQRTQQEDSAVYLCASSSPPLLDTDTQYFGPGTRLTVL.